This note documents a single TCR beta chain sequence. The germline CDR1 and CDR2 sequences are MNHEY and SVGAGI. V lost 6 bases and J lost 5; bases outside the gene matches: 0. The CDR3 is 11 amino acids. The sample comes from a study of blood T cell repertoires in COVID-19. Study in general: The origin of the acute and convalescent COVID-19 samples was the United States, Italy and Spain. T cells, B-cell-depleted T cells, or PBMCs provided the cDNA or gDNA that served as material.

Per the original data handling: Reference gene primer amplification yielded estimated nucleated cell counts. Generated by immunoSEQ multiplex PCR, the TCRdb table keeps only in-frame clones and is missing some. That table gives V, J and clone size, and the DNA gave D and trimming. The table has some 83,000 clones, 85% to 90% seen once; the top ten hold about 8%. This chain links TRBV6-5 with TRBJ2-5, with 7 bases matching TRBD2. Material: peripheral blood. The TCR comes from a man older than 75 with active or convalescent COVID-19. The DNA for the CDR3 is TGTGCCAGCAGGGGGGGGGAGACCCAGTACTTC. Its protein product is CASRGGETQYF.